Listed here are 10 T cell receptor beta chains from one sample, sequenced in a study of control samples from healthy donors and cancer patients. The protocol was immunoSEQ multiplex PCR, while the TCRdb copy is restricted to in-frame clones and leaves out a portion. The sample includes more than 95,000 clones, roughly 84% of them seen just once. The sequencing input was blood. The receptors originated from a man between 40 and 49 years old in good health.

The V call is TRBV6-5, the J call TRBJ1-1; D is undetermined. The germline V gene encodes CDR1 MNHEY and CDR2 SVGAGI. CDR3 length equals 14 residues. Between the trimmed V and J ends, which lost 0 bases and 0 bases, there was a span of 5 bases. The CDR3 DNA reads TGTGCCAGCAGTTACTCGACAATGAACACTGAAGCTTTCTTT. This codes for CASSYSTMNTEAFF.

The V gene is TRBV24-1, the J gene TRBJ1-4; D is undetermined. Germline CDR1 reads KGHDR; CDR2 reads SFDVKD. V was trimmed by 4 bases and J by 4 bases, leaving 3 bases between them. The length of the CDR3 is 12 residues. The CDR3 is CATSESNEKLFF. In DNA form, the CDR3 reads TGTGCCACCAGTGAGAGTAATGAAAAACTGTTTTTT.

The J gene is TRBJ2-5, the V gene TRBV5-6, with unresolved D. The CDR3 sequence is 11 residues long. Trimming pared 0 bases from V and 7 bases from J, leaving 4 bases between. Germline lookup yields CDR1 SGHDT and CDR2 YYEEEE. CDR3 sequence (DNA): TGTGCCAGCAGCTTGGCCGGGACCCAGTACTTC. It specifies CASSLAGTQYF. Based on the CDR3 plus reference TRBV5-6 and TRBJ2-5, the full variable domain is DAGVTQSPTHLIKTRGQQVTLRCSPKSGHDTVSWYQQALGQGPQFIFQYYEEEERQRGNFPDRFSGHQFPNYSSELNVNALLLGDSALYLCASSLAGTQYFGPGTRLLVL.

The CDR3 spells CASSQDGLAGTLNEQYF. The CDR3 region has the DNA TGTGCCAGCAGCCAAGATGGGCTAGCGGGCACCCTGAACGAGCAGTACTTC. The chain recombines TRBV3-1 (or the pseudogene TRBV3-2) with TRBJ2-7; 8 positions match TRBD2. The J segment lost 5 bases and the V segment lost 0 bases, leaving 12 bases of the junction unmatched. From germline, CDR1 is LGHDT and CDR2 YNNKEL (reference sequence). This CDR3 is built from 17 residues.

The chain has TRBV5-1 and TRBJ2-2, with a tentative D call TRBD1 (6 bases). The CDR3 consists of 15 residues. Germline V gene lookup returns CDR1 SGHRS and CDR2 YFSETQ. V lost 1 base and J 3 bases, leaving 10 bases between the germline ends. CDR3 in amino acids: CASSLQGQDTGELFF. As DNA, the CDR3 is TGCGCCAGCAGCTTGCAGGGGCAGGACACCGGGGAGCTGTTTTTT.

V gene TRBV5-1 combines with J gene TRBJ1-1; D gene uncertain. This CDR3 has 13 residues. CDR1 is SGHRS, CDR2 YFSETQ, per germline. V shed 4 bases and J shed 6 bases, with 13 bases lying between them. Written as DNA, the CDR3 is TGCGCCAGCAGCGGTAGACCGGACTCTGAAGCTTTCTTT. As protein: CASSGRPDSEAFF.

V and J are TRBV5-1 and TRBJ2-5, with D unclear. Trimming took 0 bases from V and 4 from J, leaving 4 bases between them. The germline CDR1 and CDR2 sequences are SGHRS and YFSETQ. The CDR3 extends over 12 amino acids. This CDR3 is CASSLVGETQYF. The CDR3 region has the DNA TGCGCCAGCAGCTTGGTCGGAGAGACCCAGTACTTC. Full variable domain (outside the CDR3, taken from reference TRBV5-1 and TRBJ2-5): KAGVTQTPRYLIKTRGQQVTLSCSPISGHRSVSWYQQTPGQGLQFLFEYFSETQRNKGNFPGRFSGRQFSNSRSEMNVSTLELGDSALYLCASSLVGETQYFGPGTRLLVL.

The rearrangement uses TRBV24-1 and TRBJ2-1; possibly TRBD1 for D (8 bases). Trimming left V 1 base short and J 7 bases short, with 13 bases between. The CDR3 has 15 amino acids. Germline V gives CDR1 KGHDR, CDR2 SFDVKD. The CDR3 sequence is CATSDLQGGWNEQFF. The CDR3 nucleotides are TGTGCCACCAGTGATTTACAGGGGGGGTGGAATGAGCAGTTCTTC.

The gene calls are TRBV2 and TRBJ2-3; D is perhaps TRBD1 (5 bases). Trimming removed 7 bases at V and 4 bases at J, with 15 bases between. CDR3 size: 14 residues. CDR1 is SNHLY, CDR2 FYNNEI, per germline. The CDR3 nucleotides read TGTGCCAGCAACCCAGGGTCACCGTCAGATACGCAGTATTTT. Translated, it gives CASNPGSPSDTQYF. The full variable domain, with the rest looked up from reference TRBV2 and TRBJ2-3, is EPEVTQTPSHQVTQMGQEVILRCVPISNHLYFYWYRQILGQKVEFLVSFYNNEISEKSEIFDDQFSVERPDGSNFTLKIRSTKLEDSAMYFCASNPGSPSDTQYFGPGTRLTVL.

The chain carries TRBV30 and TRBJ1-2; unclear D gene. Germline V gene lookup returns CDR1 GTSNPN and CDR2 SVGIG (reference sequence). V was clipped by 0 bases and J by 8 bases, with 7 bases between them. This CDR3 region has 11 residues. The CDR3, as DNA: TGTGCCTGGAGTGTACCCGGCGGCTACACCTTC. Translating it yields CAWSVPGGYTF.